These 30 T cell receptor beta chains originate from one sample sequenced in a study of early T cells in non-severe SARS-CoV-2 infection. TCRdb independently ran MiXCR on the 5' RACE reads; one entry per CDR3 protein. This table has 65,000 to 95,000 distinct CDR3 sequences, 8.5% to 10% appearing once. Sequencing was performed on whole blood. The receptors shown here come from an adult who was a healthcare worker with PCR-confirmed SARS-CoV-2 infection or an uninfected control (not recorded which).

This clonotype was counted a few times. This chain joins TRBV5-5 and TRBJ2-1; possibly TRBD2 for D (6 bases). Germline V gene data show CDR1 as SGHKS and CDR2 as YYEKEE (reference sequence). This CDR3 comprises 15 residues. Trimming pared 2 bases from V and 5 bases from J, leaving 14 bases between. The CDR3, as DNA: TGTGCCAGCAGCTTTGGGCTAGCGAGTGACAATGAGCAGTTCTTC. Translating it yields CASSFGLASDNEQFF.

The chain carries TRBV20-1 and TRBJ2-5; D unresolved. The length of the CDR3 is 11 residues. Trimming took 4 bases from V and 2 from J, leaving 5 bases between them. Germline CDR1 and CDR2: DFQATT and SNEGSKA (reference sequence). The CDR3 region is CSANKQETQYF. In DNA form, the CDR3 reads TGCAGTGCTAACAAGCAAGAGACCCAGTACTTC.

This chain uses TRBV20-1 with TRBJ2-7, with 11 positions matching TRBD2. The V gene's germline CDR1 is DFQATT and CDR2 SNEGSKA (reference sequence). This CDR3 has 16 amino acids. V lost 6 bases and J lost 2; bases outside the gene matches: 12. Written as DNA, the CDR3 is TGCAGTGCAACTACTAGCGGGAGATTCCCACCCTACGAGCAGTACTTC. This encodes CSATTSGRFPPYEQYF.

This clonotype appeared many times. The chain employs TRBV6-5 and TRBJ2-2, with 12 bases aligning to TRBD1. Germline assignment: CDR1 MNHEY and CDR2 SVGAGI. There are 16 residues in the CDR3. V lost 6 bases and J lost 4; bases outside the gene matches: 6. In DNA, the CDR3 is TGTGCCAGCAGGGCCGGGACAGGGGGCTCCACCGGGGAGCTGTTTTTT. It translates to CASRAGTGGSTGELFF.

In its sample, this clonotype was seen many times. The chain joins TRBV30 to TRBJ2-7; D not resolved. With 2 bases removed from V and 4 bases from J, the gap between germline ends came to 6 bases. Per the germline V gene, CDR1 is GTSNPN and CDR2 is SVGIG (reference sequence). The CDR3 is 11 amino acids. CDR3 sequence: CAWSLAYEQYF. CDR3 nucleotides: TGTGCCTGGAGTCTGGCGTACGAGCAGTACTTC. Full variable domain (remainder filled in from reference TRBV30 and TRBJ2-7): SQTIHQWPATLVQPVGSPLSLECTVEGTSNPNLYWYRQAAGRGLQLLFYSVGIGQISSEVPQNLSASRPQDRQFILSSKKLLLSDSGFYLCAWSLAYEQYFGPGTRLTVT.

This clonotype has a count of ten or more. This sequence joins TRBV28 and TRBJ2-1, with D uncertain. Germline CDR1 MDHEN, CDR2 SYDVKM. The CDR3 consists of 13 residues. The V gene lost 7 bases and the J gene lost 4 bases, with 11 bases spanning the gap. The DNA for the CDR3 is TGTGCCAGCACCACAAGTGCGTACAATGAGCAGTTCTTC. It is translated as CASTTSAYNEQFF.

This clonotype has a count of ten or more. This chain uses TRBV11-2 with TRBJ2-3; a possible D gene is TRBD2 (6 bases). V was pared by 5 bases and J by 0 bases, with 12 bases between. This CDR3 has 15 amino acids. Germline V gene data show CDR1 as SGHAT and CDR2 as FQNNGV. The DNA for the CDR3 is TGTGCCAGCAGCCCACTGGGACTGAGCACAGATACGCAGTATTTT. This codes for CASSPLGLSTDTQYF.

At least ten counts were recorded for this clonotype. The chain has TRBV21-1 and TRBJ1-4; no check of the table's D call, TRBD1, against the DNA was made. TRBV21-1 is marked as a pseudogene. The CDR3 consists of 17 residues. The CDR3 here is CASSKTSDRATNEKLFF. CDR3 bases: TGTGCCAGCAGCAAAACATCGGACAGAGCAACTAATGAAAAACTGTTTTTT.

V and J are TRBV4-1 and TRBJ2-7; 8 positions match TRBD1. CDR3 length: 14 amino acids. The V and J ends lost 1 base and 7 bases, in that order; junction bases with no gene match: 6. Germline values: CDR1 MGHRA, CDR2 YSYEKL. The CDR3 region has the DNA TGCGCCAGCAGCCAAGGGGACAGGAGCGGGGAGCAGTACTTC. Translated, it gives CASSQGDRSGEQYF.

V usage is TRBV28 and J usage is TRBJ1-2, with D possibly TRBD1 on 6 matching bases. The CDR3 has 13 amino acids. The germline V and J ends were trimmed by 7 bases and 8 bases, with 17 bases remaining between them. Germline-derived CDR1 and CDR2 are MDHEN and SYDVKM. CDR3 in amino acids: CASMVGGAEGYTF. As DNA, the CDR3 is TGTGCCAGCATGGTGGGGGGCGCTGAAGGCTACACCTTC.

This clonotype showed up many times. The chain recombines TRBV28 with TRBJ1-5, with 9 bases identical to TRBD1. Germline V gene sequence: CDR1 MDHEN, CDR2 SYDVKM. The CDR3 sequence is 16 residues long. V was clipped by 0 bases and J by 7 bases; unmatched bases: 7. The CDR3 DNA sequence: TGTGCCAGCAGTTTATGGAAGGGACAGGGAGGCCAGCCCCAGCATTTT. This gives the protein CASSLWKGQGGQPQHF.

This chain joins TRBV2 and TRBJ2-7, with 8 bases matching TRBD2. Looked up from germline, CDR1 is SNHLY and CDR2 is FYNNEI. After removal of 1 base from V and 2 bases from J, the junction contained 7 bases not matched to a gene. This CDR3 has 16 amino acids. The CDR3 DNA reads as TGTGCCAGCAGTGAAGTAGCGGGGATGCTCGCCTACGAGCAGTACTTC. It encodes CASSEVAGMLAYEQYF.

The sample holds many counts of this clonotype. The chain couples TRBV2 to TRBJ2-1; 9 bases align to TRBD2. The V gene end was trimmed by 6 bases and the J gene end by 3 bases; junction bases not matched to a gene: 12. This CDR3 is built from 17 residues. Germline lookup yields CDR1 SNHLY and CDR2 FYNNEI. The CDR3 DNA reads TGTGCCAGCAGCCCCCCCGTCGGAGCGGGGGGCTACAATGAGCAGTTCTTC. Its translation: CASSPPVGAGGYNEQFF.

Concerning this clonotype: This could be a read error, since a much larger clone is one nucleotide away. J is TRBJ2-7 and V is TRBV19; 13 bases are a match to TRBD2. Germline values: CDR1 LNHDA, CDR2 SQIVND (reference sequence). The CDR3 totals 14 residues. CDR3 DNA sequence: TGTGCCAGTAGACTAGCGGGAGGGGCCTACGAGCTGTACTTC. Translating gives CASRLAGGAYELYF.

Ten or more counts support this clonotype. This chain joins TRBV6-1 and TRBJ1-3; unclear D gene. Trimming left V 4 bases short and J 0 bases short, with 10 bases between. Germline V gene data show CDR1 as MNHNS and CDR2 as SASEGT. The CDR3 is 15 amino acids. The CDR3 DNA is TGTGCCAGCAGTGGACGGAACACCTCTGGAAACACCATATATTTT. It yields the protein CASSGRNTSGNTIYF.

This clonotype was recorded many times. The V and J genes are TRBV28 and TRBJ2-3, with 8 bases lining up with TRBD1. The V gene end was trimmed by 7 bases and the J gene end by 3 bases; junction bases not matched to a gene: 9. Germline V gene data show CDR1 as MDHEN and CDR2 as SYDVKM. The CDR3 runs to 15 residues. The CDR3 DNA follows: TGTGCCAGCAAACTCCGCGGACAGGGAACAGATACGCAGTATTTT. Amino acid sequence: CASKLRGQGTDTQYF.

This clonotype has just a few counts. This chain connects TRBV21-1 to TRBJ2-7; the table calls TRBD1, which could not be checked here. TRBV21-1 is labeled a pseudogene. The CDR3 is made up of 15 amino acids. CDR3: CASSPSGGGDYEQYF. In nucleotides, the CDR3 is TGTGCCAGCAGCCCCTCGGGGGGGGGCGACTACGAGCAGTACTTC.

This clonotype was observed a handful of times. This chain uses TRBV28 with TRBJ1-2; D is uncertain. Germline V gene sequence: CDR1 MDHEN, CDR2 SYDVKM. The germline V and J ends were trimmed by 2 bases and 3 bases, with 16 bases remaining between them. The CDR3 runs to 16 residues. Here the CDR3 DNA reads TGTGCCAGCAGTTTAAACCCAAAAGCTTCGGACTATGGCTACACCTTC. It specifies CASSLNPKASDYGYTF.

The chain is built from TRBV10-3 and TRBJ2-2, with D uncertain. Trimming took 6 bases from V and 3 from J, leaving 5 bases between them. This CDR3 is 12 amino acids long. In germline, CDR1 is ENHRY, CDR2 SYGVKD. CDR3 residues: CAIRGYTGELFF. In DNA, the CDR3 is TGTGCCATCAGGGGGTACACCGGGGAGCTGTTTTTT.

This clonotype was seen repeatedly, ten times or more. The chain employs TRBV5-1 and TRBJ1-2; no reliable D call. The germline V and J ends were trimmed by 4 bases and 4 bases, with 11 bases remaining between them. Germline V gene lookup returns CDR1 SGHRS and CDR2 YFSETQ. This CDR3 is 13 amino acids long. The CDR3 sequence: CASSRDLAYGYTF. DNA for the CDR3: TGCGCCAGCAGCCGGGATCTCGCCTATGGCTACACCTTC.

This clonotype was seen ten or more times. The rearrangement uses TRBV7-2 and TRBJ1-2; D not certain. V was pared by 6 bases and J by 4 bases, with 21 bases between. This CDR3 has 16 amino acids. Per germline, CDR1 SGHTA and CDR2 FQGNSA. The chain's CDR3 is CASSPRSSRPPYGYTF. The CDR3 DNA reads as TGTGCCAGCAGTCCAAGGAGCTCCCGTCCCCCCTATGGCTACACCTTC.

This clonotype was recorded many times. CDR3 loop: CASSFDRGNEQFF. The CDR3 DNA is TGTGCCAGCAGCTTTGACAGGGGCAATGAGCAGTTCTTC. The J gene is TRBJ2-1, the V gene TRBV5-7; TRBD1 matches at 8 bases. TRBV5-7 is an ORF for which the function is uncertain. This CDR3 has 13 residues. Trimming at V came to 2 bases and at J to 6 bases, leaving 1 base not matched to a gene.

This clonotype appeared many times. V usage is TRBV9 and J usage is TRBJ2-2; 14 bases agree with TRBD2. The CDR3 is made up of 17 amino acids. Germline V CDR1 and CDR2: SGDLS, YYNGEE. V lost 0 bases to trimming and J lost 7 bases; unmatched junction nucleotides: 5. CDR3 coding DNA: TGTGCCAGCAGCGTAGCCCTGGGACTAGCGGGAGTCGGGGAGCTGTTTTTT. Translation gives CASSVALGLAGVGELFF.

In its sample, this clonotype was seen many times. The chain has TRBV7-8 and TRBJ2-3; D possibly corresponds to TRBD2 (6 bases). CDR3 length equals 15 residues. Per germline, CDR1 SGHVS and CDR2 FQNEAQ. Trimming removed 5 bases from V and 4 bases from J, with 16 bases in between. The CDR3 reads CASSREGWGADTQYF. The CDR3 DNA sequence: TGTGCCAGCAGCCGAGAGGGATGGGGGGCAGATACGCAGTATTTT.

V is TRBV14 and J is TRBJ2-1; TRBD2 aligns across 10 bases. The ends lost 3 bases at V and 10 bases at J; junction bases unmatched: 9. The CDR3 loop spans 15 amino acids. CDR1 SGHDN and CDR2 FVKESK come from the germline V gene. In nucleotides, the CDR3 is TGTGCCAGCAGCCAGTCGCTAGCGGGAGTAAAAGAGCAGTTCTTC. It yields the protein CASSQSLAGVKEQFF.

This clonotype showed up just a few times. The chain links TRBV9 to TRBJ1-1; D unclear. This CDR3 region has 15 residues. Germline loops: CDR1 SGDLS, CDR2 YYNGEE. V lost 0 bases to trimming and J lost 6 bases, with 15 bases between them. The CDR3 protein is CASSVDGGLSSEAFF. CDR3 nucleotide sequence: TGTGCCAGCAGCGTAGATGGAGGACTCTCCTCTGAAGCTTTCTTT.

This clonotype has at least ten counts. V usage is TRBV6-1 and J usage is TRBJ1-5; D is unresolved. This CDR3 has 14 residues. V lost 8 bases, J lost 2 bases, and 13 bases lay in between. Germline V gene lookup returns CDR1 MNHNS and CDR2 SASEGT. CDR3 bases: TGTGCCAGCTCTGGGCCCGGTGGCAATCAGCCCCAGCATTTT. It codes for CASSGPGGNQPQHF.

This clonotype occurred a few times. V usage is TRBV12-3 or TRBV12-4 and J usage is TRBJ2-3; TRBD2 might be the D (6 bases). Trimming removed 5 bases from V and 0 bases from J, with 12 bases in between. This CDR3 has 15 amino acids. CDR3 region: CASSSSGTSTDTQYF. Written as DNA, the CDR3 is TGTGCCAGCAGTAGTAGCGGCACTAGCACAGATACGCAGTATTTT.

This clonotype occurred many times. The gene calls are TRBV5-1 and TRBJ1-1; D unresolved. Germline V CDR1 and CDR2: SGHRS, YFSETQ. This CDR3 has 13 residues. Trimming removed 2 bases from V and 2 bases from J, with 7 bases in between. CDR3 coding DNA: TGCGCCAGCAGCTTTTCGGGTAACACTGAAGCTTTCTTT. Residues: CASSFSGNTEAFF.

In this sample, this clonotype turned up many times. The chain is built from TRBV7-3 and TRBJ2-7, with D possibly being TRBD2 (6 bases). CDR3 size: 14 residues. The germline CDR1 and CDR2 sequences are SGHTA and FQGTGA. V dropped 4 bases and J dropped 4 bases, with 14 bases sitting between them. CDR3 residues: CASSSDYLAYEQYF. CDR3 sequence (DNA): TGTGCCAGCAGCTCGGACTACCTCGCTTACGAGCAGTACTTC.